One T cell receptor beta chain is described in this entry. Its antigen is currently unknown. Assay used: immunoSEQ multiplex PCR; TCRdb lists only in-frame clones, some missing. The sample records 100,000 to 150,000 clones, around 89% being singletons. The V and J ends lost 4 bases and 3 bases respectively, with 10 bases between them. This CDR3 spans 12 amino acids. The V gene's germline CDR1 is SQVTM and CDR2 ANQGSEA. This sample is part of a study of T cell responses to AZD1222 COVID-19 vaccine. Study-wide results and limits: Researchers took repertoire samples only after the peak T cell response had come. Vaccine-related CD4 TCRs covered spike, predominating at 160-218 and 743-854. Donors were chiefly white British, with a greater number of females, and clonal diversity was perhaps underestimated. Within unmutated variant regions lay the reported targets of nearly half of spike-specific TCRs.

The rearrangement joins TRBV29-1 to TRBJ2-7; no clear D. The sequence came from an adult in good health. The specimen was peripheral blood, collected on day 0 of MenACWY control vaccination. CDR3 amino acids: CSVALDRYEQYF. The DNA of the CDR3 is TGCAGCGTTGCCCTAGACCGCTACGAGCAGTACTTC.